Detailed here is one T cell receptor beta chain. Built from TCR beta cDNA, the libraries had unique molecular identifiers in them. From the PCR reads, TCRdb called clonotypes with MiXCR, one entry per CDR3 protein. The table lists around 700,000 distinct CDR3 sequences, approximately 59% of them singletons. This record comes from a study of post-analysis software for immune sequencing data. The sequenced sample consisted of blood. The receptor comes from a girl aged 2-10 years with multiple sclerosis.

The DNA for the CDR3 is TGTGCCAGCAGCTCCTCACACGATGAGCAGTTCTTC. This gives the protein CASSSSHDEQFF. This chain uses TRBV7-9 with TRBJ2-1; D remains unclear. This CDR3 region has 12 residues. The germline V gene encodes CDR1 SEHNR and CDR2 FQNEAQ (reference sequence). Trimming pared 4 bases from V and 8 bases from J, leaving 9 bases between.